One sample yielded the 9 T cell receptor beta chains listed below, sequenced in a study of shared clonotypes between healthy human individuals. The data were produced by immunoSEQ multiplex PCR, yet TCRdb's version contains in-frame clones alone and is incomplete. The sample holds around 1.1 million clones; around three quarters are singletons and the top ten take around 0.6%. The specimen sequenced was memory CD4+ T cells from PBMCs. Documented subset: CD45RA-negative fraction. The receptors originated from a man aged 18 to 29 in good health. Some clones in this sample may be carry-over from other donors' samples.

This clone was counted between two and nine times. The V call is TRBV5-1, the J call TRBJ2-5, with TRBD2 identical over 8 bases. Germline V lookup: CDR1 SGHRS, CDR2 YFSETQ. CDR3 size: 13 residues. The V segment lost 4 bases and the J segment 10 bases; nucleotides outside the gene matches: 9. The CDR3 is CASSPGGTFLQYF. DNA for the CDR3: TGCGCCAGCAGCCCGGGGGGGACATTCCTCCAGTACTTC.

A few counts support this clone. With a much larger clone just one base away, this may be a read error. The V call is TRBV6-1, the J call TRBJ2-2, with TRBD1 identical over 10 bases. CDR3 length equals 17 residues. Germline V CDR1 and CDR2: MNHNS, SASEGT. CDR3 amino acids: CASSDQRQGAGTGELLF. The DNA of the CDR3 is TGTGCCAGCAGTGACCAACGACAGGGGGCAGGCACCGGGGAGCTGCTTTTT.

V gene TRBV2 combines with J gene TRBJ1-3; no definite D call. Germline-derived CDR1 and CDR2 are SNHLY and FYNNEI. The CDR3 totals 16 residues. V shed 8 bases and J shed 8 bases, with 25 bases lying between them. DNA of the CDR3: TGTGCCAGCCGACCAACCCGGACCCAGTGGGGAGACACCATATATTTT. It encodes CASRPTRTQWGDTIYF. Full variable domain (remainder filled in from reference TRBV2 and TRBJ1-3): EPEVTQTPSHQVTQMGQEVILRCVPISNHLYFYWYRQILGQKVEFLVSFYNNEISEKSEIFDDQFSVERPDGSNFTLKIRSTKLEDSAMYFCASRPTRTQWGDTIYFGEGSWLTVV.

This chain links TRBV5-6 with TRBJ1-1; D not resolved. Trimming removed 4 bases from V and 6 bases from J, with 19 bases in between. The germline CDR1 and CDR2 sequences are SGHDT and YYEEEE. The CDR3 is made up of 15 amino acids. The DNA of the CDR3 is TGTGCCAGCAGCCCATCGATTTGGGGTTCCGCTGAAGCTTTCTTT. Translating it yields CASSPSIWGSAEAFF.

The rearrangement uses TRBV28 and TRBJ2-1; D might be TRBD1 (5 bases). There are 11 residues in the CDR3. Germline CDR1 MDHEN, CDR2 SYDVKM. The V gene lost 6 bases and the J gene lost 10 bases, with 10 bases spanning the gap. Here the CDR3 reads CASRGQKEQFF. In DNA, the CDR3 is TGTGCCAGCAGAGGACAAAAGGAGCAGTTCTTC.

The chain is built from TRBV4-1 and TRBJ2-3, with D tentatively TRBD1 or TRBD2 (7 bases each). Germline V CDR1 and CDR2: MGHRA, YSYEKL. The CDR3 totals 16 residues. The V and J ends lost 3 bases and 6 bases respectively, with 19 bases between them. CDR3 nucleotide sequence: TGCGCCAGCAGCCAGGGGACAGCGGGGTTATTTGATACGCAGTATTTT. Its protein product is CASSQGTAGLFDTQYF.

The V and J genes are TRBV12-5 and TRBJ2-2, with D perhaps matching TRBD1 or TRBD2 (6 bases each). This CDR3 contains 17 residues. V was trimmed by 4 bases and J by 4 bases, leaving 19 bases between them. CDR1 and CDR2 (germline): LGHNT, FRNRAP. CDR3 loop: CASGSALGGGATGELFF. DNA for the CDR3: TGTGCTAGTGGTTCCGCCCTCGGAGGGGGAGCCACCGGGGAGCTGTTTTTT.

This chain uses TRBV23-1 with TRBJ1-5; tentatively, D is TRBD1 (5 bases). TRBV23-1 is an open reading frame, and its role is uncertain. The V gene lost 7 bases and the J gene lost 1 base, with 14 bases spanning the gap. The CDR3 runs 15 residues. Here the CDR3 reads CASNHSEGSNQPQHF. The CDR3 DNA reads TGCGCCAGCAACCACTCAGAGGGGAGCAATCAGCCCCAGCATTTT.

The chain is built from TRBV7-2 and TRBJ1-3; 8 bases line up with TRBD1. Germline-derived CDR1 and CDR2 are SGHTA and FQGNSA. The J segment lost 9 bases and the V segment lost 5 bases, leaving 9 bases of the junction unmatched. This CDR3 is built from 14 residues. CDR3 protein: CASSLTGQGGTIYF. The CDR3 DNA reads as TGTGCCAGCAGCCTAACCGGACAGGGAGGCACCATATATTTT. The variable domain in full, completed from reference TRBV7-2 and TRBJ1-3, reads GAGVSQSPSNKVTEKGKDVELRCDPISGHTALYWYRQSLGQGLEFLIYFQGNSAPDKSGLPSDRFSAERTGGSVSTLTIQRTQQEDSAVYLCASSLTGQGGTIYFGEGSWLTVV.